A single TCR beta chain is shown here with its context. Genomic DNA constituted the template upon which TCR beta VDJ and CDR3 profiling was performed. TCRdb fed the reads into MiXCR, producing one record per CDR3 protein. This table has about 210,000 distinct CDR3 sequences, around 60% appearing once. This specimen comes from a study of CD8+CD57+ T cells in acquired aplastic anemia. Germline V lookup: CDR1 SGHTA, CDR2 FQGTGA. Trimming cost V 6 bases and J 3 bases, with 9 bases left between them. The CDR3 is made up of 12 amino acids. Material: sorted CD4+, CD8+, or CD8+CD57+ T cells (not recorded which) from PBMCs. The chain employs TRBV7-3 and TRBJ2-7; D not resolved. The source is a human donor in good health. CDR3 nucleotides: TGTGCCAGCAGTTACGAAGGCTACGAGCAGTACTTC. Its protein is CASSYEGYEQYF.